This T cell receptor beta chain comes out of a study of chemoradiotherapy in HPV16-positive cancers. Assay: immunoSEQ multiplex PCR; the TCRdb copy retains only in-frame clones and omits some. The table includes about 20,000 clones, 92% detected once. The sample in question was blood, obtained from a patient who underwent chemoradiotherapy. The sequence was collected from a human donor with HPV-associated anogenital cancer.

CDR3 coding DNA: TGTGCCAGCAGCTTAGGCTCAACAGAGCCTACTGGCTACACCTTC. Translated, it gives CASSLGSTEPTGYTF. The chain uses TRBV11-2 and TRBJ1-2; no clear D. V lost 1 base, J lost 7 bases, and 16 bases lay in between. The germline CDR1 and CDR2 sequences are SGHAT and FQNNGV. CDR3 length equals 15 residues. Full variable domain (remainder filled in from reference TRBV11-2 and TRBJ1-2): EAGVAQSPRYKIIEKRQSVAFWCNPISGHATLYWYQQILGQGPKLLIQFQNNGVVDDSQLPKDRFSAERLKGVDSTLKIQPAKLEDSAVYLCASSLGSTEPTGYTFGSGTRLTVV.